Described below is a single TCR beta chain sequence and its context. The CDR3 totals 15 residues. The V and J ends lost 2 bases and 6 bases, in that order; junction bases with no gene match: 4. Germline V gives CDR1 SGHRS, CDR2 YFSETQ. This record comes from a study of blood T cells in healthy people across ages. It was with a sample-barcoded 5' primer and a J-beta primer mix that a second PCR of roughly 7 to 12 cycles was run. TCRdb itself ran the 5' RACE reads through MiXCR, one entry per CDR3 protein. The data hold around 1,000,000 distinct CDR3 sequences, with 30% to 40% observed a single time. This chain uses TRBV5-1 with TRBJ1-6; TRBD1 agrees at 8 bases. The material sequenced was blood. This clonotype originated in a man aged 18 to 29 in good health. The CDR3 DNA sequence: TGCGCCAGCAGCTTACTTACAGGGGGTAATTCACCCCTCCACTTT. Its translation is CASSLLTGGNSPLHF.